The 13 T cell receptor beta chains given below trace back to one sample, sequenced in a study of cytomegalovirus exposure and HLA in healthy donors. PCR amplification relied on 60 Vbeta primers (plus 13 Jbeta primers). The table came from immunoSEQ multiplex PCR; TCRdb's copy has only in-frame clones and leaves some out. The data show approximately 80,000 clones, and the top ten clones hold less than 1.5%. The material sequenced was PBMCs. These receptors all stem from a woman in her twenties or thirties in good health and CMV-seronegative.

The J gene is TRBJ1-1, the V gene TRBV28, with D maybe TRBD1 (6 bases). Germline V lookup: CDR1 MDHEN, CDR2 SYDVKM. Between the trimmed V and J ends, which lost 7 bases and 0 bases, there was a span of 9 bases. CDR3 length: 13 amino acids. The CDR3 spells CASTPGVNTEAFF. The CDR3 bases are TGTGCCAGCACCCCAGGGGTGAACACTGAAGCTTTCTTT.

V usage is TRBV27 and J usage is TRBJ1-1; D is perhaps TRBD1 (6 bases). The CDR3 covers 15 residues. Germline V gene data show CDR1 as MNHEY and CDR2 as SMNVEV (reference sequence). Between the trimmed V and J ends, which lost 8 bases and 5 bases, there was a span of 21 bases. CDR3 loop: CASCRGPGDKTEAFF. CDR3 DNA: TGTGCCAGCTGTCGTGGACCAGGGGATAAAACTGAAGCTTTCTTT.

The rearrangement links TRBV5-1 to TRBJ1-2; 9 bases fit TRBD1. After removal of 5 bases from V and 3 bases from J, the junction contained 5 bases not matched to a gene. CDR1 is SGHRS, CDR2 YFSETQ, per germline. CDR3 size: 14 residues. The CDR3 DNA follows: TGCGCCAGCAGACATCGGACAGGGGACTATGGCTACACCTTC. It is translated as CASRHRTGDYGYTF.

J is TRBJ2-3 and V is TRBV27; D is possibly TRBD2 (6 bases). Germline V gene lookup returns CDR1 MNHEY and CDR2 SMNVEV (reference sequence). The ends were cut back, 6 bases at V and 0 bases at J, with 13 bases in the middle. This CDR3 is 15 amino acids long. The CDR3 DNA reads as TGTGCCAGCAGAGCTATAGCGGCTAGCACAGATACGCAGTATTTT. It encodes CASRAIAASTDTQYF.

The chain recombines TRBV7-8 with TRBJ2-7; 7 bases are shared with TRBD2. Losses at the gene ends were 5 bases for V and 2 bases for J; bases not matched to a gene: 9. The CDR3 has 15 amino acids. Germline CDR1 and CDR2: SGHVS and FQNEAQ. This chain's CDR3 is CASSRSGASAYEQYF. The CDR3, as DNA: TGTGCCAGCAGCCGCAGCGGGGCCAGCGCCTACGAGCAGTACTTC.

Written as DNA, the CDR3 is TGTGCCAGCAGTGATAACCCCAGAAGAGAGACCCAGTACTTC. It yields the protein CASSDNPRRETQYF. The chain couples TRBV6-1 to TRBJ2-5, with D hard to call. Trimming removed 3 bases at V and 4 bases at J, with 12 bases between. Germline-derived CDR1 and CDR2 are MNHNS and SASEGT. The CDR3 sequence is 14 residues long.

V gene TRBV27 combines with J gene TRBJ1-2, with D possibly TRBD1 on 5 matching bases. Trimming removed 2 bases at V and 3 bases at J, with 28 bases between. Germline lookup yields CDR1 MNHEY and CDR2 SMNVEV (reference sequence). This CDR3 is 20 amino acids long. CDR3 loop: CASSLTPPGTQNIVDYGYTF. The CDR3 DNA follows: TGTGCCAGCAGTTTAACCCCCCCCGGGACTCAAAATATCGTTGACTATGGCTACACCTTC.

V gene TRBV12-5 combines with J gene TRBJ2-1, with D possibly being TRBD2 (5 bases). V lost 0 bases and J lost 10, with 10 bases in between. The CDR3 totals 13 residues. The germline CDR1 and CDR2 sequences are LGHNT and FRNRAP. The DNA for the CDR3 is TGTGCTAGTGGTTTGGTAGGCAGCGGCGAGCAGTTCTTC. Its protein product is CASGLVGSGEQFF.

The chain combines TRBV4-1 with TRBJ2-7; D is possibly TRBD1 (6 bases). Germline V gene lookup returns CDR1 MGHRA and CDR2 YSYEKL. Deletions cut 4 bases from V and 6 bases from J, with 16 bases between. CDR3 length: 14 residues. The CDR3 DNA is TGCGCCAGCAGCCCTGAACAGGGTTGGGGCGAGCAGTACTTC. Translation gives CASSPEQGWGEQYF.

The chain links TRBV30 to TRBJ2-2; D is unresolved. V lost 0 bases, J lost 7 bases, and 6 bases lay in between. The CDR3 runs to 12 residues. Germline V gene lookup returns CDR1 GTSNPN and CDR2 SVGIG (reference sequence). CDR3 residues: CAWSVINGELFF. The CDR3 DNA sequence: TGTGCCTGGAGTGTTATTAACGGGGAGCTGTTTTTT.

This chain connects TRBV29-1 to TRBJ1-1; 7 bases are a match to TRBD1. Unmatched junction bases numbered 10, after V lost 1 base and J lost 5 bases. Germline V gene sequence: CDR1 SQVTM, CDR2 ANQGSEA. The CDR3 has 15 amino acids. The CDR3 region has the DNA TGCAGCGTTGAAGGTCTAGGGGGCCTGGTGACTGAAGCTTTCTTT. This translates into CSVEGLGGLVTEAFF.

This sequence joins TRBV4-2 and TRBJ2-1; D is uncertain. The CDR3 is 17 amino acids. Germline loops: CDR1 LGHNA, CDR2 YNFKEQ. V lost 0 bases, J lost 0 bases, and 12 bases lay in between. CDR3 region: CASSQEPQRSSYNEQFF. The CDR3 DNA sequence: TGTGCCAGCAGCCAAGAACCCCAACGGAGCTCCTACAATGAGCAGTTCTTC.

V and J are TRBV18 and TRBJ1-1; 11 positions match TRBD1. With 6 bases clipped from V and 1 base from J, the junction kept 10 bases outside the gene matches. The germline V gene encodes CDR1 KGHSH and CDR2 LQKENI. The length of the CDR3 is 17 residues. CDR3 nucleotides: TGTGCCAGCTCCCCCGGACAGGGGGCCACGAGGAACACTGAAGCTTTCTTT. Encoded protein: CASSPGQGATRNTEAFF. Complete variable domain (other parts from reference TRBV18 and TRBJ1-1): NAGVMQNPRHLVRRRGQEARLRCSPMKGHSHVYWYRQLPEEGLKFMVYLQKENIIDESGMPKERFSAEFPKEGPSILRIQQVVRGDSAAYFCASSPGQGATRNTEAFFGQGTRLTVV.